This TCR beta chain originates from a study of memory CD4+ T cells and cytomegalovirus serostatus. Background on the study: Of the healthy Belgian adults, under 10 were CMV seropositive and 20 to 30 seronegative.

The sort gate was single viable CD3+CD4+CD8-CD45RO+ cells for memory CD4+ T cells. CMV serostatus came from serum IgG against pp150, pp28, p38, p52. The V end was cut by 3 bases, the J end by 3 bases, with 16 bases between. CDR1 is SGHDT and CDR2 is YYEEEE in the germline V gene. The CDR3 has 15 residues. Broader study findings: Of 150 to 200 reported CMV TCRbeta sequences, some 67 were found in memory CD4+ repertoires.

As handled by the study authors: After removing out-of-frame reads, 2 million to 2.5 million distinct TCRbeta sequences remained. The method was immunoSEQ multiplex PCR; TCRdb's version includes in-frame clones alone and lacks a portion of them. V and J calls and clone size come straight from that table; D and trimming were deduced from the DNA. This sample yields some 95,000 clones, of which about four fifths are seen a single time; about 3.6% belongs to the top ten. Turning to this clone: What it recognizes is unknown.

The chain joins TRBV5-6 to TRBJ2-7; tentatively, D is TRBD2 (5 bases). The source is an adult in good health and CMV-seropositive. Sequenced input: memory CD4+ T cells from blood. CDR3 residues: CASSSGPTNLYEQYF. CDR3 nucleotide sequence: TGTGCCAGCAGCTCCGGGCCGACTAACCTCTACGAGCAGTACTTC.